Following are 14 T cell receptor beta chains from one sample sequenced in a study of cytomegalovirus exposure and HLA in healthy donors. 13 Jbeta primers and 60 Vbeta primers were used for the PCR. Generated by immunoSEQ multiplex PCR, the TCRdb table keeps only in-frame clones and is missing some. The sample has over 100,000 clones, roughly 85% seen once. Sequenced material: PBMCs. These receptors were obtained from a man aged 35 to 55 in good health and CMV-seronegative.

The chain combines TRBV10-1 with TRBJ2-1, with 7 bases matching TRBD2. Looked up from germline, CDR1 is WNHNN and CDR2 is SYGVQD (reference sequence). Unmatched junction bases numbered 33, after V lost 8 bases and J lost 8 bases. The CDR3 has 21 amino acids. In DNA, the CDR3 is TGCGCCAGCCGCGGTGCGCCCTCCCAAAGGGGTGGCAGAGCCGCGGGGGATGAGCAGTTCTTC. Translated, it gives CASRGAPSQRGGRAAGDEQFF.

The CDR3 loop reads CASSLDRQASYGYTF. In nucleotides, the CDR3 is TGTGCCAGCAGCTTAGATAGGCAGGCCAGCTATGGCTACACCTTC. The J gene is TRBJ1-2, the V gene TRBV11-2; D is ambiguous. V was pared by 0 bases and J by 4 bases, with 12 bases between. The CDR3 consists of 15 residues. Germline V gives CDR1 SGHAT, CDR2 FQNNGV.

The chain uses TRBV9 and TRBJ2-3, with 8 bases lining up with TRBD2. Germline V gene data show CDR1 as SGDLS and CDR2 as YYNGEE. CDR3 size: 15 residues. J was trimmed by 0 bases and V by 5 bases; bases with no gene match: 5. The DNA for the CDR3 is TGTGCCAGCAGTGCCGGGACTAGGAGCACAGATACGCAGTATTTT. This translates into CASSAGTRSTDTQYF.

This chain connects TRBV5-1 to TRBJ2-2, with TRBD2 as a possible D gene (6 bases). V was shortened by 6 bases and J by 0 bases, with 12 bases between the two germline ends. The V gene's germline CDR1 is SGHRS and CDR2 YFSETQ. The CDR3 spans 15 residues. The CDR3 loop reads CASTGTGANTGELFF. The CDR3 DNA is TGCGCCAGCACCGGGACTGGCGCGAACACCGGGGAGCTGTTTTTT.

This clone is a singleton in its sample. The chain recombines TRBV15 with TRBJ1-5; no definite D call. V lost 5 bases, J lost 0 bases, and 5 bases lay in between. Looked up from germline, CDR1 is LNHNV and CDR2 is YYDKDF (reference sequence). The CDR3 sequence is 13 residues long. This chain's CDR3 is CATSEHSNQPQHF. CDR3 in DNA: TGTGCCACCAGCGAGCATAGCAATCAGCCCCAGCATTTT.

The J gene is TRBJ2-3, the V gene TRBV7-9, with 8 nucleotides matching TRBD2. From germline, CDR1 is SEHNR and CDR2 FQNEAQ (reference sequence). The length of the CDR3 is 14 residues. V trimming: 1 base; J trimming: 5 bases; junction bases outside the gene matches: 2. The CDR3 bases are TGTGCCAGCAGCTTAGTTGCGGGAGGAGATACGCAGTATTTT. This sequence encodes CASSLVAGGDTQYF.

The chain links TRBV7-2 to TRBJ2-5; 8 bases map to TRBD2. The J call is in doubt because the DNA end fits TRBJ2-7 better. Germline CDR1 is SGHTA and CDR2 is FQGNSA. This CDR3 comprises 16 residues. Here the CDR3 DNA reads TGTGCCAGCAGCTTAGTTGCGACTAGCGTCGCCTACGAGCAGTACTTC. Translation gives CASSLVATSVAYEQYF.

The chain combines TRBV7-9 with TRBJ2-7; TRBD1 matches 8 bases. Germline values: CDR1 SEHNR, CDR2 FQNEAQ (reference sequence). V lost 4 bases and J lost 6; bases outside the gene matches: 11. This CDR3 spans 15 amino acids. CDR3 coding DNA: TGTGCCAGCAGCTCGCAAAGGCAGGGGGCCTCCGAGCAGTACTTC. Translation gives CASSSQRQGASEQYF.

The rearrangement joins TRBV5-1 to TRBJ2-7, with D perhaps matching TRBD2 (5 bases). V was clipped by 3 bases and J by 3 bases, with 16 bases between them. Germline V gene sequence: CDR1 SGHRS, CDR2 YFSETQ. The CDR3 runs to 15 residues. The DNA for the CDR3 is TGCGCCAGCAGCTCTCAGGACTCCGGGGTCTACGAGCAGTACTTC. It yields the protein CASSSQDSGVYEQYF. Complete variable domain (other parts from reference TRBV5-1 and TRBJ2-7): KAGVTQTPRYLIKTRGQQVTLSCSPISGHRSVSWYQQTPGQGLQFLFEYFSETQRNKGNFPGRFSGRQFSNSRSEMNVSTLELGDSALYLCASSSQDSGVYEQYFGPGTRLTVT.

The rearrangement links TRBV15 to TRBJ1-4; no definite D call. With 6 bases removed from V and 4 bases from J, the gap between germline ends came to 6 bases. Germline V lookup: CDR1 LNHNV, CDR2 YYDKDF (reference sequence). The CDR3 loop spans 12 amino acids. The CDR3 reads CATRAGNEKLFF. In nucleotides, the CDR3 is TGTGCCACCAGGGCGGGTAATGAAAAACTGTTTTTT.

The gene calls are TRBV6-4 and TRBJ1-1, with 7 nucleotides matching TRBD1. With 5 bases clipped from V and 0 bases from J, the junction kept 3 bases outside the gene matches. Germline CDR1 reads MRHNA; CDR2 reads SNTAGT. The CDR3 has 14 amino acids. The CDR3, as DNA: TGTGCCAGCAGTCAGGACAGGATGAACACTGAAGCTTTCTTT. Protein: CASSQDRMNTEAFF.

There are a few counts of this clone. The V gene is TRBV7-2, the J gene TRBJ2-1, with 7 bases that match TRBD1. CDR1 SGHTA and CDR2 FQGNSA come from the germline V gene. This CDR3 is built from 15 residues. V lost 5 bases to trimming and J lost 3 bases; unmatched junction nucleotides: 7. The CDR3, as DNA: TGTGCCAGCAGCGAAAAAGGGGGCTTCTACAATGAGCAGTTCTTC. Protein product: CASSEKGGFYNEQFF.

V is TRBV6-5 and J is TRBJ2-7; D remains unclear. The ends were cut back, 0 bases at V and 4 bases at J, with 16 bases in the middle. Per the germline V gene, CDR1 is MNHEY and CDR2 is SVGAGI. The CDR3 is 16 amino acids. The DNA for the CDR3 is TGTGCCAGCAGTTACTCGGGCAGCTTTGGGTCGTACGAGCAGTACTTC. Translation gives CASSYSGSFGSYEQYF.

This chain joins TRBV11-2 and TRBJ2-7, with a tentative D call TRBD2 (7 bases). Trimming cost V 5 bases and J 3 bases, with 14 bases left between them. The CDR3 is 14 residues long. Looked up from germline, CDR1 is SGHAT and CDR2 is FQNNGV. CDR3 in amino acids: CASSTRGGDYEQYF. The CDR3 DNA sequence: TGTGCCAGCAGCACAAGGGGGGGGGACTACGAGCAGTACTTC.